The 29 T cell receptor beta chains in this list originate from one sample, sequenced in a study of blood T cell repertoires in COVID-19. Assay: immunoSEQ multiplex PCR; the TCRdb copy retains only in-frame clones and omits some. The repertoire holds roughly 430,000 clones, with roughly 90% as singletons. Sequencing was carried out using PBMCs or T cells enriched from blood (not recorded which). The receptors stem from a woman aged 35 to 49 with acute COVID-19.

The J gene is TRBJ1-2, the V gene TRBV2; 8 bases are shared with TRBD1. Germline lookup yields CDR1 SNHLY and CDR2 FYNNEI. This CDR3 contains 14 residues. V shed 7 bases and J 6 bases; nucleotides not matched to a gene: 10. DNA for the CDR3: TGTGCCAGCACCCAGCCAGGACAGGGAAATGGCTACACCTTC. Translated: CASTQPGQGNGYTF.

The chain joins TRBV7-9 to TRBJ1-6; no clear D gene. Trimming took 1 base from V and 0 from J, leaving 10 bases between them. The CDR3 is made up of 17 amino acids. Germline lookup yields CDR1 SEHNR and CDR2 FQNEAQ (reference sequence). The CDR3 here is CASSLGGSSSYNSPLHF. DNA for the CDR3: TGTGCCAGCAGCTTAGGCGGTTCTAGCTCCTATAATTCACCCCTCCACTTT.

This chain links TRBV19 with TRBJ1-5; D might be TRBD1 (6 bases). Trimming took off 5 bases at V and 1 base at J, with 18 bases between the two ends. The CDR3 loop spans 17 amino acids. The V gene's germline CDR1 is LNHDA and CDR2 SQIVND (reference sequence). The CDR3 region is CASSSFPTGLSNQPQHF. In nucleotides, the CDR3 is TGTGCCAGTAGTTCGTTCCCAACAGGGCTCAGCAATCAGCCCCAGCATTTT.

The gene calls are TRBV6-5 and TRBJ1-1; D is ambiguous. The CDR3 covers 15 residues. Looked up from germline, CDR1 is MNHEY and CDR2 is SVGAGI. V lost 5 bases and J 1 base, leaving 14 bases between the germline ends. The CDR3 DNA is TGTGCCAGCAGTCCCCACAGTCTCCAGAACACTGAAGCTTTCTTT. This codes for CASSPHSLQNTEAFF.

The V and J genes are TRBV2 and TRBJ2-4, with D hard to call. The V end lost 4 bases, the J end lost 0 bases, and 4 bases lay between the germline ends. Germline V CDR1 and CDR2: SNHLY, FYNNEI. The CDR3 length is 13 residues. The CDR3 coding sequence is TGTGCCAGCAGTGGTCTAGCCAAAAACATTCAGTACTTC. This sequence encodes CASSGLAKNIQYF.

The rearrangement links TRBV7-8 to TRBJ2-5; D remains ambiguous. V lost 2 bases and J 1 base, leaving 8 bases between the germline ends. Germline CDR1 SGHVS, CDR2 FQNEAQ. The length of the CDR3 is 14 residues. The CDR3 sequence: CASSLRQIQETQYF. The CDR3 DNA reads TGTGCCAGCAGCTTACGCCAGATCCAAGAGACCCAGTACTTC.

V and J are TRBV3-1 (or the pseudogene TRBV3-2) and TRBJ2-5, with TRBD2 matching 7 bases. CDR1 LGHDT and CDR2 YNNKEL come from the germline V gene (reference sequence). Losses at the gene ends were 4 bases for V and 1 base for J; bases not matched to a gene: 12. The CDR3 consists of 17 residues. The CDR3 nucleotides read TGTGCCAGCAGCCGAAGGGTTGCTAGCGGCCTCCAAGAGACCCAGTACTTC. Protein sequence: CASSRRVASGLQETQYF.

The rearrangement uses TRBV18 and TRBJ1-1; TRBD1 might be the D (6 bases). V gave up 3 bases and J gave up 6 bases, with 17 bases separating them. This CDR3 spans 15 amino acids. Germline V gives CDR1 KGHSH, CDR2 LQKENI. The CDR3 loop is CASSPSSTGSAEAFF. The CDR3 DNA sequence: TGTGCCAGCTCACCGTCTTCTACAGGGTCTGCTGAAGCTTTCTTT.

The CDR3 region is CASSFVFAGPKAFF. The CDR3, as DNA: TGTGCCAGCAGCTTTGTCTTCGCAGGGCCAAAAGCTTTCTTT. V gene TRBV5-5 combines with J gene TRBJ1-1; a weak D match, TRBD1 (5 bases). Germline V gene lookup returns CDR1 SGHKS and CDR2 YYEKEE (reference sequence). Trimming left V 2 bases short and J 9 bases short, with 17 bases between. CDR3 length: 14 residues.

The chain combines TRBV5-1 with TRBJ1-1, with TRBD1 as a possible D gene (5 bases). The CDR3 extends over 15 amino acids. Germline loops: CDR1 SGHRS, CDR2 YFSETQ. The V and J ends lost 6 bases and 1 base respectively, with 16 bases between them. The CDR3 reads CASNNQGQGNTEAFF. The CDR3 DNA reads TGCGCCAGCAATAACCAAGGGCAGGGGAACACTGAAGCTTTCTTT.

The chain is built from TRBV6-1 and TRBJ1-1, with TRBD1 matching 9 bases. With 1 base clipped from V and 10 bases from J, the junction kept 1 base outside the gene matches. Germline V gene sequence: CDR1 MNHNS, CDR2 SASEGT. The CDR3 totals 12 residues. The DNA for the CDR3 is TGTGCCAGCAGTGAAGAGGACAGGGGAGCTTTCTTT. Protein: CASSEEDRGAFF.

This chain's CDR3 is CASRSQAVQGEQYF. As DNA, the CDR3 is TGTGCCAGTAGGTCACAGGCGGTTCAGGGCGAGCAGTACTTC. V and J are TRBV19 and TRBJ2-7, with D possibly being TRBD1 (5 bases). With 6 bases removed from V and 6 bases from J, the gap between germline ends came to 18 bases. In germline, CDR1 is LNHDA, CDR2 SQIVND (reference sequence). The CDR3 is 14 residues long.

This chain links TRBV29-1 with TRBJ1-5, with D unresolved. CDR1 is SQVTM, CDR2 ANQGSEA, per germline. The CDR3 totals 13 residues. Trimming removed 6 bases from V and 0 bases from J, with 9 bases in between. The CDR3 sequence: CSVAFGSNQPQHF. The DNA of the CDR3 is TGCAGCGTAGCGTTCGGTAGCAATCAGCCCCAGCATTTT.

CDR3 sequence: CASSPDSNSPLHF. The CDR3 DNA follows: TGTGCCAGCTCACCTGACAGTAATTCACCCCTCCACTTT. This chain uses TRBV18 with TRBJ1-6, with TRBD1 as a possible D gene (5 bases). CDR1 is KGHSH and CDR2 is LQKENI in the germline V gene. CDR3 length equals 13 residues. Trimming cost V 3 bases and J 6 bases, with 6 bases left between them.

The chain recombines TRBV24-1 with TRBJ1-5; 11 nucleotides line up with TRBD1. Per the germline V gene, CDR1 is KGHDR and CDR2 is SFDVKD. The CDR3 sequence is 15 residues long. Trimming cost V 4 bases and J 7 bases; bases outside gene matches: 5. CDR3 in amino acids: CATSEPGQGGQPQHF. CDR3 in DNA: TGTGCCACCAGTGAACCGGGACAGGGGGGCCAGCCCCAGCATTTT.

The CDR3 DNA is TGTGCCAGCAGCTTAGGGGCAAACACCGGGGAGCTGTTTTTT. Translated, it gives CASSLGANTGELFF. The V and J genes are TRBV7-6 and TRBJ2-2; no clear D gene. The germline V gene encodes CDR1 SGHVS and CDR2 FNYEAQ. Trimming cost V 1 base and J 2 bases, with 5 bases left between them. The CDR3 is 14 residues long.

V and J are TRBV19 and TRBJ1-2; 9 bases are a match to TRBD1. Germline V gene data show CDR1 as LNHDA and CDR2 as SQIVND (reference sequence). This CDR3 comprises 18 residues. J was trimmed by 4 bases and V by 5 bases; bases with no gene match: 17. The CDR3 protein is CASSSLQMWTGVVYGYTF. The CDR3 nucleotides are TGTGCCAGTAGTTCACTGCAGATGTGGACAGGGGTTGTCTATGGCTACACCTTC. The whole variable domain, filled in from reference TRBV19 and TRBJ1-2, reads DGGITQSPKYLFRKEGQNVTLSCEQNLNHDAMYWYRQDPGQGLRLIYYSQIVNDFQKGDIAEGYSVSREKKESFPLTVTSAQKNPTAFYLCASSSLQMWTGVVYGYTFGSGTRLTVV.

The chain joins TRBV30 to TRBJ1-6; perhaps TRBD1 as D (6 bases). Germline lookup yields CDR1 GTSNPN and CDR2 SVGIG (reference sequence). The CDR3 runs 13 residues. V was trimmed by 1 base and J by 7 bases, leaving 8 bases between them. The CDR3 sequence is CAWSGQANSPLHF. The DNA for the CDR3 is TGTGCCTGGAGTGGACAGGCCAATTCACCCCTCCACTTT.

V usage is TRBV11-2 and J usage is TRBJ1-1; a possible D gene is TRBD1 (5 bases). This CDR3 region has 14 residues. Trimming removed 5 bases at V and 1 base at J, with 11 bases between. The V gene's germline CDR1 is SGHAT and CDR2 FQNNGV. The CDR3 loop reads CASSPGIANTEAFF. The CDR3 nucleotides read TGTGCCAGCAGCCCAGGGATTGCGAACACTGAAGCTTTCTTT.

The chain has TRBV9 and TRBJ2-2; no reliable D call. The length of the CDR3 is 16 residues. CDR1 and CDR2 (germline): SGDLS, YYNGEE. Trimming pared 0 bases from V and 4 bases from J, leaving 13 bases between. The chain's CDR3 is CASSVGITGATGELFF. The CDR3 DNA reads TGTGCCAGCAGCGTAGGGATAACGGGTGCCACCGGGGAGCTGTTTTTT.

The chain links TRBV5-1 to TRBJ1-1; TRBD1 matches at 7 bases. The CDR3 spans 13 residues. V shed 6 bases and J 0 bases; nucleotides not matched to a gene: 2. CDR1 and CDR2 (germline): SGHRS, YFSETQ. The CDR3 region is CASKTGMNTEAFF. The CDR3 DNA reads TGCGCCAGCAAGACAGGGATGAACACTGAAGCTTTCTTT. Variable domain in full (rest from reference TRBV5-1 and TRBJ1-1): KAGVTQTPRYLIKTRGQQVTLSCSPISGHRSVSWYQQTPGQGLQFLFEYFSETQRNKGNFPGRFSGRQFSNSRSEMNVSTLELGDSALYLCASKTGMNTEAFFGQGTRLTVV.

The CDR3 region is CASSSRTGSGNTIYF. The CDR3, as DNA: TGTGCCAGCAGTAGTAGGACAGGCTCTGGAAACACCATATATTTT. The rearrangement links TRBV6-5 to TRBJ1-3, with 7 bases matching TRBD1. The CDR3 runs 15 residues. Germline loops: CDR1 MNHEY, CDR2 SVGAGI. The V segment lost 5 bases and the J segment 0 bases; nucleotides outside the gene matches: 4.

The chain combines TRBV25-1 with TRBJ1-2, with D perhaps matching TRBD1 (6 bases). V dropped 7 bases and J dropped 8 bases, with 14 bases sitting between them. CDR3 length: 12 residues. CDR1 and CDR2 (germline): MGHDK, SYGVNS. The CDR3, as DNA: TGTGCCAGCACTAGGGGGGGGGACGGCTACACCTTC. Its translation: CASTRGGDGYTF.

This rearrangement joins TRBV3-1 (or the pseudogene TRBV3-2) to TRBJ2-3; TRBD2 aligns across 7 bases. Germline assignment: CDR1 LGHDT and CDR2 YNNKEL (reference sequence). The junction had 7 bases not matched to a gene; V was cut back by 4 bases and J by 0 bases. The CDR3 length is 16 residues. The CDR3 here is CASSRQLAISTDTQYF. CDR3 nucleotides: TGTGCCAGCAGCCGTCAACTAGCGATCAGCACAGATACGCAGTATTTT.

V is TRBV27 and J is TRBJ1-6; D unresolved. Germline CDR1 and CDR2: MNHEY and SMNVEV (reference sequence). This CDR3 is built from 15 residues. Trimming pared 0 bases from V and 7 bases from J, leaving 10 bases between. The CDR3 DNA sequence: TGTGCCAGCAGTTTATCAAACGGGTGGAATTCACCCCTCCACTTT. It yields the protein CASSLSNGWNSPLHF.

J is TRBJ2-1 and V is TRBV19; TRBD2 matches at 9 bases. After removal of 5 bases from V and 2 bases from J, the junction contained 4 bases not matched to a gene. The CDR3 extends over 15 amino acids. Looked up from germline, CDR1 is LNHDA and CDR2 is SQIVND (reference sequence). This CDR3 is CASSPRGGTYNEQFF. For the CDR3, the DNA is TGTGCCAGTAGTCCGCGGGGGGGGACCTACAATGAGCAGTTCTTC.

In its sample, this clone was seen once. The J gene is TRBJ2-7, the V gene TRBV5-4; TRBD2 matches at 10 bases. This CDR3 has 16 residues. The germline gives CDR1 SGHNT, CDR2 YYREEE (reference sequence). V trimming: 4 bases; J trimming: 4 bases; junction bases outside the gene matches: 11. The CDR3 loop is CASSQTPGLAQYEQYF. As DNA, the CDR3 is TGTGCCAGCAGCCAGACGCCGGGACTAGCGCAATACGAGCAGTACTTC.

The V and J genes are TRBV5-5 and TRBJ1-6, with 7 bases aligning to TRBD1. The trim removed 2 bases at V and 5 bases at J, leaving 1 base unmatched. The CDR3 has 14 amino acids. Germline V lookup: CDR1 SGHKS, CDR2 YYEKEE (reference sequence). In DNA form, the CDR3 reads TGTGCCAGCAGCTTAACAGGGGATAATTCACCCCTCCACTTT. Residues: CASSLTGDNSPLHF.

V gene TRBV5-4 combines with J gene TRBJ2-1, with 11 bases fitting TRBD1. Losses at the gene ends were 3 bases for V and 4 bases for J; bases not matched to a gene: 6. The CDR3 totals 16 residues. The V gene's germline CDR1 is SGHNT and CDR2 YYREEE (reference sequence). Here the CDR3 reads CASSSPGQGVYNEQFF. CDR3 in DNA: TGTGCCAGCAGCTCACCGGGACAGGGGGTATACAATGAGCAGTTCTTC.